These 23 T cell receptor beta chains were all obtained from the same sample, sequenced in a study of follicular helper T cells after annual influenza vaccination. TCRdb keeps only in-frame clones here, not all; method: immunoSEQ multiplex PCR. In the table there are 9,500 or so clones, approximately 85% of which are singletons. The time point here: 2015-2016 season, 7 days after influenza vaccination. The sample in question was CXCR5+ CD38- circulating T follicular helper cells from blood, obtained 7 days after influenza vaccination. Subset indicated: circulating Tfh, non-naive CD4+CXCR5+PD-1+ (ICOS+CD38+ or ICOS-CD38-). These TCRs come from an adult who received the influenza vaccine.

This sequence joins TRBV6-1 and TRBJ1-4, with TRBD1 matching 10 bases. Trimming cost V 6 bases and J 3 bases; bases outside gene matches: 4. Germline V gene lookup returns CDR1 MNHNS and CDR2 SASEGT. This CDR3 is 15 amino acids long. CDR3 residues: CASSPGTGANEKLFF. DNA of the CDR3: TGTGCCAGCAGCCCTGGGACAGGGGCTAATGAAAAACTGTTTTTT.

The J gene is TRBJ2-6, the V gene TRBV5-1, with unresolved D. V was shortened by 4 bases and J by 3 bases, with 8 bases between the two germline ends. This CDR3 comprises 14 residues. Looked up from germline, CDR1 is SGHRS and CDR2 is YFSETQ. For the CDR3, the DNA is TGCGCCAGCAGCCAAAACATTGGGGCCAACGTCCTGACTTTC. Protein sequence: CASSQNIGANVLTF.

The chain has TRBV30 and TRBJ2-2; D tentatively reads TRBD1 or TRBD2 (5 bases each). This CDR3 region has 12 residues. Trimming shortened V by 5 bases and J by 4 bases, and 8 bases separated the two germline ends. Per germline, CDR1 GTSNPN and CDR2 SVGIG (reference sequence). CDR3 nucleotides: TGTGCCTGGGGGGCGGGCACCGGGGAGCTGTTTTTT. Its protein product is CAWGAGTGELFF.

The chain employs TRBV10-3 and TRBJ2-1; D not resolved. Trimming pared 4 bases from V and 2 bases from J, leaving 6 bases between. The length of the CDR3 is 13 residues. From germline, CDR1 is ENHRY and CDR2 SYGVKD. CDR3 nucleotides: TGTGCCATCAGTGGTGGCCCCTACAATGAGCAGTTCTTC. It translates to CAISGGPYNEQFF.

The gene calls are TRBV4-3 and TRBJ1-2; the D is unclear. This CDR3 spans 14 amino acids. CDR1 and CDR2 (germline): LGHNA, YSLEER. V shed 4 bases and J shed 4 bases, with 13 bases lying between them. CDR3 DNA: TGCGCCAGCAGCCCCCAGGCCAGCGGCTATGGCTACACCTTC. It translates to CASSPQASGYGYTF.

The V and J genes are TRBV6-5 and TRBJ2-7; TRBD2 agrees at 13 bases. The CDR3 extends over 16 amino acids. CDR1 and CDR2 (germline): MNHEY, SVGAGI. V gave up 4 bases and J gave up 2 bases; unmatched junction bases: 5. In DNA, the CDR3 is TGTGCCAGCAGTTCCGGACTAGCGGGGGCCGCCTACGAGCAGTACTTC. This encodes CASSSGLAGAAYEQYF.

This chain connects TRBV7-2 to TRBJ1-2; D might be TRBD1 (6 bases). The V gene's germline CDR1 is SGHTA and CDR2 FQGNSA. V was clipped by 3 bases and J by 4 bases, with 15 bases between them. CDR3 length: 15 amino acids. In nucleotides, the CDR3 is TGTGCCAGCAGCTTTGTAGGGGGGCTATTCTATGGCTACACCTTC. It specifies CASSFVGGLFYGYTF.

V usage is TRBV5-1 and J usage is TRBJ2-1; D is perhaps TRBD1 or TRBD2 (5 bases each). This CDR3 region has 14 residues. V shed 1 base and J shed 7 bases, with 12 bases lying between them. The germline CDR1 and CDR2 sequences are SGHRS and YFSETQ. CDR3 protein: CASSLLGDGNEQFF. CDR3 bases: TGCGCCAGCAGCTTGTTAGGGGACGGGAATGAGCAGTTCTTC.

The CDR3 here is CASSIAGTGTGEQYF. The CDR3 DNA sequence: TGCGCCAGCAGCATCGCCGGGACAGGGACGGGCGAGCAGTACTTC. This chain connects TRBV5-1 to TRBJ2-7; 9 positions match TRBD1. This CDR3 comprises 15 residues. Germline V gene data show CDR1 as SGHRS and CDR2 as YFSETQ. After removal of 4 bases from V and 6 bases from J, the junction contained 11 bases not matched to a gene. Full variable domain (missing parts from reference TRBV5-1 and TRBJ2-7): KAGVTQTPRYLIKTRGQQVTLSCSPISGHRSVSWYQQTPGQGLQFLFEYFSETQRNKGNFPGRFSGRQFSNSRSEMNVSTLELGDSALYLCASSIAGTGTGEQYFGPGTRLTVT.

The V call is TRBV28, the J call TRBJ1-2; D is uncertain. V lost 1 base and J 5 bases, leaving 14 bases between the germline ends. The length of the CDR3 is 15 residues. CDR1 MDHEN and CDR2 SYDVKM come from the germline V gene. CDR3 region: CASSLYPGGRYGYTF. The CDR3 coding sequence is TGTGCCAGCAGTTTATACCCAGGAGGCCGGTATGGCTACACCTTC.

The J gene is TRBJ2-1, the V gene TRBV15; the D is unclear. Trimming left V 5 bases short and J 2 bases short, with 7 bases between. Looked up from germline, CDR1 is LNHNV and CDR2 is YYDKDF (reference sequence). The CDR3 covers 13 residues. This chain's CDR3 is CATSPRAYNEQFF. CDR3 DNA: TGTGCCACCAGCCCTAGGGCCTACAATGAGCAGTTCTTC.

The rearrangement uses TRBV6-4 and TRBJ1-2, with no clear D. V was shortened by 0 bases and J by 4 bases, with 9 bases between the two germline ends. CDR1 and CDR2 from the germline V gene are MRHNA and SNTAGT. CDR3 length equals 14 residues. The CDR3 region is CASSDSTRGYGYTF. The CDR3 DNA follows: TGTGCCAGCAGTGACTCGACTCGGGGCTATGGCTACACCTTC.

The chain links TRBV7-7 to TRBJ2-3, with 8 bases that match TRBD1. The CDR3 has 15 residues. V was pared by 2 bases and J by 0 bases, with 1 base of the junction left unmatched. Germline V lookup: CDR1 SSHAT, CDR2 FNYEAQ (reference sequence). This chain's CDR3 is CASSLSGGSTDTQYF. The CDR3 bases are TGTGCCAGCAGCTTATCAGGGGGCAGCACAGATACGCAGTATTTT.

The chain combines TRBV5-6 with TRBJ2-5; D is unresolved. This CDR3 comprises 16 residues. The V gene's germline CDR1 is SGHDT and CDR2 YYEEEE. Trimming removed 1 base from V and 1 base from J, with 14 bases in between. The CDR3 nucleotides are TGTGCCAGCAGCTTGAGCCCTTTGGTGGGCCAAGAGACCCAGTACTTC. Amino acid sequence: CASSLSPLVGQETQYF.

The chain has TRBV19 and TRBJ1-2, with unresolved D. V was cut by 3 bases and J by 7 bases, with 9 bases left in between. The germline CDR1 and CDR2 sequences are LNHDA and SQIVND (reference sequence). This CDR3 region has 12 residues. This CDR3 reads CASSISSSGYTF. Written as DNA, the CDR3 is TGTGCCAGTAGTATTTCGAGTAGTGGCTACACCTTC.

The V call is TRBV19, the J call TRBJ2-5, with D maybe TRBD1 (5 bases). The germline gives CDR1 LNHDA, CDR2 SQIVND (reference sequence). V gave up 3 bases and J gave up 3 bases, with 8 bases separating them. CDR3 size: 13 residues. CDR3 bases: TGTGCCAGTAGTATTATGACAGAAGAGACCCAGTACTTC. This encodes CASSIMTEETQYF.

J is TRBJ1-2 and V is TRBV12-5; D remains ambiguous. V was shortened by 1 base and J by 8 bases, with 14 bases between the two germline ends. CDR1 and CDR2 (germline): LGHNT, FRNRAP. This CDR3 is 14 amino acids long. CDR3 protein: CASGLDTIGGGYTF. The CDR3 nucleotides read TGTGCTAGTGGTTTGGACACCATAGGTGGGGGCTACACCTTC.

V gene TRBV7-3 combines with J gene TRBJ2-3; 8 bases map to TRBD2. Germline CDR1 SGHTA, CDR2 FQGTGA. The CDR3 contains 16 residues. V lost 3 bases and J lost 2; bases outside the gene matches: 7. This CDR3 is CASSFGGGRVTDTQYF. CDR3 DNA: TGTGCCAGCAGCTTCGGCGGGGGGCGCGTCACAGATACGCAGTATTTT.

CDR3 amino acids: CATSVDRGPLEQYF. As DNA, the CDR3 is TGTGCCACCAGCGTCGACAGGGGCCCCTTGGAGCAGTACTTC. The chain is built from TRBV15 and TRBJ2-7; 8 positions match TRBD1. The CDR3 has 14 amino acids. The V segment lost 5 bases and the J segment 7 bases; nucleotides outside the gene matches: 10. CDR1 is LNHNV, CDR2 YYDKDF, per germline (reference sequence). The entire variable domain, with the rest obtained from reference TRBV15 and TRBJ2-7, is as follows: DAMVIQNPRYQVTQFGKPVTLSCSQTLNHNVMYWYQQKSSQAPKLLFHYYDKDFNNEADTPDNFQSRRPNTSFCFLDIRSPGLGDTAMYLCATSVDRGPLEQYFGPGTRLTVT.

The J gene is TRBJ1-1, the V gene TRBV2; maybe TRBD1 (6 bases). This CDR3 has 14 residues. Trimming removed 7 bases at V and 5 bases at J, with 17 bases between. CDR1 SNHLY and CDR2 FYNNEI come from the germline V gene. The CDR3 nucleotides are TGTGCCAGCATTCGAGAGGGGGGGCGAACTGAAGCTTTCTTT. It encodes CASIREGGRTEAFF.

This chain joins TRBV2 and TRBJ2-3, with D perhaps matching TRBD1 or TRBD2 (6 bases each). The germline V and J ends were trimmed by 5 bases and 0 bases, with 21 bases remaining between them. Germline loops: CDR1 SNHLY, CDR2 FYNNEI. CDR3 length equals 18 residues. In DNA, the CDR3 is TGTGCCAGCAGTCGGGGGCAGGGGAACCCCGCTAGCACAGATACGCAGTATTTT. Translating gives CASSRGQGNPASTDTQYF.

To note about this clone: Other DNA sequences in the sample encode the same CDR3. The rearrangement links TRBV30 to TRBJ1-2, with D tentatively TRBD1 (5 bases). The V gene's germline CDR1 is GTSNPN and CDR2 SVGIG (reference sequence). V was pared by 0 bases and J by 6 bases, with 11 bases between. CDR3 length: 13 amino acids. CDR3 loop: CAWSVPGNNGYTF. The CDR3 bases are TGTGCCTGGAGTGTACCAGGGAATAATGGCTACACCTTC.

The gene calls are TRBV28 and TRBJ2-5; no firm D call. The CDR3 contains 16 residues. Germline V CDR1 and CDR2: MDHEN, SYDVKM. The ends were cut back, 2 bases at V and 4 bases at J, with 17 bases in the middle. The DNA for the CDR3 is TGTGCCAGCAGTTTACGGTTTGAGGCTATTGGAGAGACCCAGTACTTC. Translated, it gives CASSLRFEAIGETQYF.